The clone carrying this TCR beta chain was picked up many times. Antigen: not known. This sample stems from a study of Graves' ophthalmopathy and Graves' hyperthyroidism. Study-wide findings and caveats: Ophthalmopathy progression was predicted by the model at approximately 71% sensitivity and 72.22% specificity.

The CDR3 has 20 residues. V lost 3 bases and J lost 2; bases outside the gene matches: 22. The germline V gene has CDR1 MNHEY and CDR2 SVGEGT. Ophthalmopathy donors' eye disease showed moderate-to-severe activity, CAS of at least 3, NOSPECS of at least 4 and duration under 3 months. Other autoimmune diseases, uncontrolled infections, pregnancy or lactation excluded patients from enrollment. The diagnosis combined clinical symptoms, thyroxine, TRAb, thyroid ultrasound and orbital computed tomography scans. Using RNA transcripts, the TCR beta CDR3 regions were amplified. After a first-round RT-PCR with HTBI primers, a second-round multiplex PCR was run. TCRdb re-derived calls from the multiplex PCR reads in MiXCR, one entry per CDR3 protein. The sample lists about 400,000 distinct CDR3 sequences; about a sixth were seen once.

This receptor was identified in a young woman with Graves' ophthalmopathy. Specimen: peripheral blood. V is TRBV6-2 or TRBV6-3 and J is TRBJ2-7, with TRBD2 matching 7 bases. CDR3: CASSYQISMRNYREAYEQYF. The CDR3 DNA follows: TGTGCCAGCAGTTATCAAATCTCTATGCGCAATTACCGGGAGGCCTACGAGCAGTACTTC.